The entry that follows covers one TCR beta chain sequence. The sample originates from a study of blood T cell repertoires in COVID-19. Under the authors' procedure: Counts of nucleated cells, estimated from reference gene primer amplification, were obtained. Method: immunoSEQ multiplex PCR; TCRdb's copy keeps in-frame clones and lacks some. V and J calls and clone size are as listed in that table; D and trimming were resolved from the DNA. The table includes 190,000 or so clones, about 81% detected once. There are 17 residues in the CDR3. Germline-derived CDR1 and CDR2 are MDHEN and SYDVKM. Trimming took off 4 bases at V and 3 bases at J, with 19 bases between the two ends.

The chain is built from TRBV28 and TRBJ2-1, with a tentative D call TRBD1 (6 bases). The sequencing input was peripheral blood. The sequence was collected from a woman older than 75 with COVID-19, enrolled during active disease. CDR3 amino acids: CASSSPAGAALYNEQFF. The CDR3 DNA follows: TGTGCCAGCAGTTCCCCGGCAGGGGCGGCACTCTACAATGAGCAGTTCTTC.